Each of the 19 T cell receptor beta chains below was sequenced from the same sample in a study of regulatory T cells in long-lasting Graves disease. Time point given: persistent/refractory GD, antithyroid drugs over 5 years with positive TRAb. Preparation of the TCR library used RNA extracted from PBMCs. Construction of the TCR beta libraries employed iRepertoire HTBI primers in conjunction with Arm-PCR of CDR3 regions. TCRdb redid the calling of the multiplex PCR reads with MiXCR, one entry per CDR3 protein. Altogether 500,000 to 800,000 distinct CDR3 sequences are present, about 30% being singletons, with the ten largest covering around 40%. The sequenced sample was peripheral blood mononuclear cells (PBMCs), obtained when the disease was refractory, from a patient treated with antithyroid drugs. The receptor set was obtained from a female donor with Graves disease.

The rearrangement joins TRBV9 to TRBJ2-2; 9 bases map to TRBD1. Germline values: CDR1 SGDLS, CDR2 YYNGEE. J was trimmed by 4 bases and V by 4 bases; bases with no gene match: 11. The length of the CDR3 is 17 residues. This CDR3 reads CASSRRPGTGSTGELFF. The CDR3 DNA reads TGTGCCAGCAGCCGCCGCCCCGGGACAGGGAGCACCGGGGAGCTGTTTTTT. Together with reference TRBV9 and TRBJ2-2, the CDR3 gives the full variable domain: DSGVTQTPKHLITATGQRVTLRCSPRSGDLSVYWYQQSLDQGLQFLIQYYNGEERAKGNILERFSAQQFPDLHSELNLSSLELGDSALYFCASSRRPGTGSTGELFFGEGSRLTVL.

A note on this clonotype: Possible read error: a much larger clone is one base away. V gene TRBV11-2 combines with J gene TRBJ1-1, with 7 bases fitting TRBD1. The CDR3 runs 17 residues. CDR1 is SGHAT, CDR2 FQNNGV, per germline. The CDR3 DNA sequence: TGCGCCAGCAGCTTGGGCGGACAGGCAAAAAGGAACACTAAAGCTTTCTTT. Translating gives CASSLGGQAKRNTKAFF. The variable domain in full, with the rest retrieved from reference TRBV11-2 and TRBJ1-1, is EAGVAQSPRYKIIEKRQSVAFWCNPISGHATLYWYQQILGQGPKLLIQFQNNGVVDDSQLPKDRFSAERLKGVDSTLKIQPAKLEDSAVYLCASSLGGQAKRNTKAFFGQGTRLTVV.

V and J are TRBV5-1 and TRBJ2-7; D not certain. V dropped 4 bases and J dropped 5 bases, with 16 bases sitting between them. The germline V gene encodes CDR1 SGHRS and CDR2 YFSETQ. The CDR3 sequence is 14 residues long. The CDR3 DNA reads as TGCGCCAGCAGCACCCGGACGGCTCCGGACGAGCAGTACTTC. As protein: CASSTRTAPDEQYF.

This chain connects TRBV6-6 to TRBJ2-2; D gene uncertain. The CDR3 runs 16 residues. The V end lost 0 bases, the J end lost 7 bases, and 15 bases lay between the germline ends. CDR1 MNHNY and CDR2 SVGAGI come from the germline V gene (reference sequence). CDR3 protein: CASSYSSGRFVGELFF. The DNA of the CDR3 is TGTGCCAGCAGTTACTCGTCCGGGCGTTTTGTCGGGGAGCTGTTTTTT.

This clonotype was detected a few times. CDR3 in amino acids: CASSLEGESSYNEQFF. The CDR3 DNA reads TGCGCCAGCAGCTTGGAGGGGGAGAGCTCCTACAATGAGCAGTTCTTC. The gene calls are TRBV5-1 and TRBJ2-1, with a possible D match to TRBD1 (6 bases). The CDR3 has 16 amino acids. V lost 0 bases, J lost 0 bases, and 10 bases lay in between. Germline V gene sequence: CDR1 SGHRS, CDR2 YFSETQ. The complete variable domain, with remaining parts taken from reference TRBV5-1 and TRBJ2-1, reads KAGVTQTPRYLIKTRGQQVTLSCSPISGHRSVSWYQQTPGQGLQFLFEYFSETQRNKGNFPGRFSGRQFSNSRSEMNVSTLELGDSALYLCASSLEGESSYNEQFFGPGTRLTVL.

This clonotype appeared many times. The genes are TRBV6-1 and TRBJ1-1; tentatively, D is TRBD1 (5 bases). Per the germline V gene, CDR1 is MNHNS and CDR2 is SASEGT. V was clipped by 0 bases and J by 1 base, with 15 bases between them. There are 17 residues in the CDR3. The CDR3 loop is CASSEAMLAGRNTEAFF. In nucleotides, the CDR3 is TGTGCCAGCAGTGAAGCGATGTTGGCAGGGAGGAACACTGAAGCTTTCTTT.

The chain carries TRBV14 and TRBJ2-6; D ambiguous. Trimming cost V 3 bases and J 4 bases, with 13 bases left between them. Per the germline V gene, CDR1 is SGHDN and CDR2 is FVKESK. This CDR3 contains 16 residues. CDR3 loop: CASSQRRATGANVLTF. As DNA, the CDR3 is TGTGCCAGCAGCCAGAGAAGGGCGACGGGGGCCAACGTCCTGACTTTC.

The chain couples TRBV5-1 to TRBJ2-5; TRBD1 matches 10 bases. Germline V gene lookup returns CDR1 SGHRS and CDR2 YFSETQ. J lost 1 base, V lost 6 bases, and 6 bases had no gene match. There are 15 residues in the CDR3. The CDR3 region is CASNRDRGGQETQYF. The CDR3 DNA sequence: TGCGCCAGCAACCGGGACAGGGGCGGCCAAGAGACCCAGTACTTC.

Here the CDR3 DNA reads TGTGCCAGCAGAACGACAGGGGGCGCAAGCGGGGAGCTGTTTTTT. It translates to CASRTTGGASGELFF. This rearrangement joins TRBV12-3 or TRBV12-4 to TRBJ2-2; TRBD1 agrees at 10 bases. This CDR3 region has 15 residues. V was clipped by 6 bases and J by 7 bases; unmatched bases: 8.

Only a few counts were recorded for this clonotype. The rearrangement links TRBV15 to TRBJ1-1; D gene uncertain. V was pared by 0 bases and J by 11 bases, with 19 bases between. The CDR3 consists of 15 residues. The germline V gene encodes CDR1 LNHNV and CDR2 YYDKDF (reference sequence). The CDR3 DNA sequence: TGTGCCACCAGCAGAGATCTCCGACGGATGGCGGTGGCTTTCTTT. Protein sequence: CATSRDLRRMAVAFF. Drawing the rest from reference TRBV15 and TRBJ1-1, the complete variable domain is DAMVIQNPRYQVTQFGKPVTLSCSQTLNHNVMYWYQQKSSQAPKLLFHYYDKDFNNEADTPDNFQSRRPNTSFCFLDIRSPGLGDTAMYLCATSRDLRRMAVAFFGQGTRLTVV.

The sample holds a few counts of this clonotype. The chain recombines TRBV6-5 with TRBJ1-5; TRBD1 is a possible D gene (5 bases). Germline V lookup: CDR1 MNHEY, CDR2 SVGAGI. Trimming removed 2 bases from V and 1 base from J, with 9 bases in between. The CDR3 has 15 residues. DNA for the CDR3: TGTGCCAGCAGTTACAGGACAAAAAGCAATCAGCCCCAGCATTTT. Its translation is CASSYRTKSNQPQHF.

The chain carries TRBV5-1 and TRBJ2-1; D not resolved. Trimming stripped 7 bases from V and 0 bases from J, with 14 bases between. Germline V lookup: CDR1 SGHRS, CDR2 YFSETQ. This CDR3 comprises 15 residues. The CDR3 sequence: CASGGPASSYNEQFF. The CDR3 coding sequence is TGCGCCAGCGGTGGTCCGGCCAGCTCCTACAATGAGCAGTTCTTC.

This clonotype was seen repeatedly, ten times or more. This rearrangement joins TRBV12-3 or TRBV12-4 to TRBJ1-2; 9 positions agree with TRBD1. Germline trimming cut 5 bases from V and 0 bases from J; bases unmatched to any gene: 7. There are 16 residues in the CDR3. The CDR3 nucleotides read TGTGCCAGCAGTCCCGGGACAGGGAGAACTAACTATGGCTACACCTTC. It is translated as CASSPGTGRTNYGYTF.

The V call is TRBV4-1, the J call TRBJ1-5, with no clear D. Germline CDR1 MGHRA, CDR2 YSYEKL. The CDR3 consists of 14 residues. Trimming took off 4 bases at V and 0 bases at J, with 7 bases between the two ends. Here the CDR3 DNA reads TGCGCCAGCAGCCCCGTCGGTAGCAATCAGCCCCAGCATTTT. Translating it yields CASSPVGSNQPQHF.

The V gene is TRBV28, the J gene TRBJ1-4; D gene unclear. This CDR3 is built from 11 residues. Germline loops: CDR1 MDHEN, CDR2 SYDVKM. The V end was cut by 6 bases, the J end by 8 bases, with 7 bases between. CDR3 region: CASSTTEKLFF. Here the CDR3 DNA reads TGTGCCAGCAGCACCACCGAAAAACTGTTTTTT. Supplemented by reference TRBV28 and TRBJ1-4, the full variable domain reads DVKVTQSSRYLVKRTGEKVFLECVQDMDHENMFWYRQDPGLGLRLIYFSYDVKMKEKGDIPEGYSVSREKKERFSLILESASTNQTSMYLCASSTTEKLFFGSGTQLSVL.

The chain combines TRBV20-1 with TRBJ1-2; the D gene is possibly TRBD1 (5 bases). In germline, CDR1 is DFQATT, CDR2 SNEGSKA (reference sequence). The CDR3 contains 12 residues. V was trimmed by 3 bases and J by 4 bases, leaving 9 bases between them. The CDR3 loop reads CSASRQGYGYTF. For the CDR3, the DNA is TGCAGTGCTAGTCGTCAGGGCTATGGCTACACCTTC.

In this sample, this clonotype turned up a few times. CDR3 in amino acids: CASGTLDPGELFF. The CDR3 nucleotides are TGTGCCAGCGGGACTCTAGATCCCGGGGAGCTGTTTTTT. The chain employs TRBV2 and TRBJ2-2; TRBD2 might be the D (6 bases). This CDR3 region has 13 residues. The V and J ends lost 8 bases and 6 bases respectively, with 13 bases between them. Germline lookup yields CDR1 SNHLY and CDR2 FYNNEI. The full variable domain, in which reference TRBV2 and TRBJ2-2 provide the parts outside the CDR3, is EPEVTQTPSHQVTQMGQEVILRCVPISNHLYFYWYRQILGQKVEFLVSFYNNEISEKSEIFDDQFSVERPDGSNFTLKIRSTKLEDSAMYFCASGTLDPGELFFGEGSRLTVL.

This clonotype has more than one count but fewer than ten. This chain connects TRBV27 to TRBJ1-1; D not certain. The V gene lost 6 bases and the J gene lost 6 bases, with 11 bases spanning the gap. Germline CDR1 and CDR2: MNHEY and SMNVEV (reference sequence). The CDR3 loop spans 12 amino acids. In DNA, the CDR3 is TGTGCCAGCAGAAGAGTAGCGGCTGAAGCTTTCTTT. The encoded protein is CASRRVAAEAFF.

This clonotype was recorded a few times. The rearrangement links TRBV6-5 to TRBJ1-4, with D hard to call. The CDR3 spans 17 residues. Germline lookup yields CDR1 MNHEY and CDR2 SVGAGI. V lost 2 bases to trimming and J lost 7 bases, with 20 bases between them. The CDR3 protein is CASSYALGSPVGEKLFF. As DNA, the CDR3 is TGTGCCAGCAGTTACGCCTTAGGCTCACCAGTGGGTGAAAAACTGTTTTTT.